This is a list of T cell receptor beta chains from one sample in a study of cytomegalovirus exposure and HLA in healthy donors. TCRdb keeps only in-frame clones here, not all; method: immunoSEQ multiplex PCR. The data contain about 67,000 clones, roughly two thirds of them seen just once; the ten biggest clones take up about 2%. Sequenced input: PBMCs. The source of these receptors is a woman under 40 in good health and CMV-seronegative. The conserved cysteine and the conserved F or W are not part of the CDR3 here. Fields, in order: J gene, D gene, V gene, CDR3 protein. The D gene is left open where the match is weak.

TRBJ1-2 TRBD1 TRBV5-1 ASSPPSAGGAHGYT
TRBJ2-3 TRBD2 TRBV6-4 ANALAGALTRADTQY
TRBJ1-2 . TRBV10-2 ASSESSGIYNYGYT
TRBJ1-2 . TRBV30 ACIKQGNYGYT
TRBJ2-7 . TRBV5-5 ASSLVAGHEQY
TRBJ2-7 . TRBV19 ASSRGLATYEQY
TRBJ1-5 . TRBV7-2 ASSLEYSNQPQH
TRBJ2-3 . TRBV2 ASSRVTSTDTQY
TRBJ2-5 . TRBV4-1 ASSLVWETQY
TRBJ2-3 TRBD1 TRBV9 ASSLLGQGSDTQY
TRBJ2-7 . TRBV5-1 ASNNGRADYEQY
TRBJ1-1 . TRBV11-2 ASSLYGGDTEAF
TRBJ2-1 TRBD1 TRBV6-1 ASSRTGTEQF
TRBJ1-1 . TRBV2 ASSDSGNTEAF
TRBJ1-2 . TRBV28 ASRDPQGVLYGYT